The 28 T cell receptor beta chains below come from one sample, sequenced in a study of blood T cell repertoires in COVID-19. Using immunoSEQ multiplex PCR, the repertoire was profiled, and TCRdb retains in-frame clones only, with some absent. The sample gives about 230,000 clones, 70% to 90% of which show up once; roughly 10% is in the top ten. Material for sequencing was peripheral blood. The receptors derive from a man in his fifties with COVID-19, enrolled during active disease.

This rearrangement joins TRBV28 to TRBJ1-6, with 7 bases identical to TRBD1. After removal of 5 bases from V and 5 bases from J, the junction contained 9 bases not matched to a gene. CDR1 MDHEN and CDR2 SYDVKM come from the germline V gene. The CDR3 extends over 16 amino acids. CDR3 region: CASSTHWTGNNSPLHF. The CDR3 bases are TGTGCCAGCAGTACACATTGGACAGGCAATAATTCACCCCTCCACTTT. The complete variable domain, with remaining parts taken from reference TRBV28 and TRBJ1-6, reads DVKVTQSSRYLVKRTGEKVFLECVQDMDHENMFWYRQDPGLGLRLIYFSYDVKMKEKGDIPEGYSVSREKKERFSLILESASTNQTSMYLCASSTHWTGNNSPLHFGNGTRLTVT.

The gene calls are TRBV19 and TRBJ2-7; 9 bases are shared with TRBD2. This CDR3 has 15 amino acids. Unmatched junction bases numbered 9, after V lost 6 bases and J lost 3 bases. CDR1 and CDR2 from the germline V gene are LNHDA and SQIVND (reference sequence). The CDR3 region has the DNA TGTGCCAGTAGACGACGCGGGAGGGGGGACTACGAGCAGTACTTC. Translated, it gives CASRRRGRGDYEQYF.

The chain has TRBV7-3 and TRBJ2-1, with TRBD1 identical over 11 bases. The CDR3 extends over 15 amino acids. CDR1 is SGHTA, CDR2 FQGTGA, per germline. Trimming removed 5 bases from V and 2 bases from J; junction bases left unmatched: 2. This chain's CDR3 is CASSAGQGAYNEQFF. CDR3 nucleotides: TGTGCCAGCAGCGCGGGACAGGGGGCCTACAATGAGCAGTTCTTC.

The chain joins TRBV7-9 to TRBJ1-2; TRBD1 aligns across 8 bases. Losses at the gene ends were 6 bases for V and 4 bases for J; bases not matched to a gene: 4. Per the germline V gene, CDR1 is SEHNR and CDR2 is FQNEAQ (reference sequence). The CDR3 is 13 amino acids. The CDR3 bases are TGTGCCAGCAGTCAAGGACAGGGCTATGGCTACACCTTC. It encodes CASSQGQGYGYTF.

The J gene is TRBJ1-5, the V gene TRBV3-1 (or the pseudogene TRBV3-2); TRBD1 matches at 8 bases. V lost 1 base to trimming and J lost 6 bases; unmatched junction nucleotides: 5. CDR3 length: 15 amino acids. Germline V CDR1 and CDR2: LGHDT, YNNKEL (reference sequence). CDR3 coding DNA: TGTGCCAGCAGCCAAGGGACAGGGACGGGTCAGCCCCAGCATTTT. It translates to CASSQGTGTGQPQHF.

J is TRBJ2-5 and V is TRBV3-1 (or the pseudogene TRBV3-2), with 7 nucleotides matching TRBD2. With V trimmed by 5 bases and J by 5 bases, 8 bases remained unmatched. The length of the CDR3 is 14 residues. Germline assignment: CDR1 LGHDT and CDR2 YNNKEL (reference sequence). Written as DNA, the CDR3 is TGTGCCAGCAGCAGGGACTACCATGAGGAGACCCAGTACTTC. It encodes CASSRDYHEETQYF.

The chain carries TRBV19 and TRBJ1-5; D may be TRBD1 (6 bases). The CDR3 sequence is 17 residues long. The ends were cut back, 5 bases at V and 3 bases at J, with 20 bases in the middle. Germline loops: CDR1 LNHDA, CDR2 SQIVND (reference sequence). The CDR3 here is CASSPLGGAKANQPQHF. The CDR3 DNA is TGTGCCAGTAGTCCGTTGGGGGGGGCGAAGGCCAATCAGCCCCAGCATTTT. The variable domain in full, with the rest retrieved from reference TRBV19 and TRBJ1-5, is DGGITQSPKYLFRKEGQNVTLSCEQNLNHDAMYWYRQDPGQGLRLIYYSQIVNDFQKGDIAEGYSVSREKKESFPLTVTSAQKNPTAFYLCASSPLGGAKANQPQHFGDGTRLSIL.

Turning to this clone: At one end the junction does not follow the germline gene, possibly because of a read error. The CDR3 loop is CASSKGLANEQFF. As DNA, the CDR3 is TGTGCCAGCAGTAAGGGACTAGCCAATGAACAGTTCTTC. The chain couples TRBV12-3 or TRBV12-4 to TRBJ2-1; 9 bases align to TRBD2. The CDR3 spans 13 residues.

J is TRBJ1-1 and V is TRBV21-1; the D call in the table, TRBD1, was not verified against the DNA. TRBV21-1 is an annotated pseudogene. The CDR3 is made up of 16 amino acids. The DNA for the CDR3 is TGTGCCAGCAGCAACTCGAAGGACAGGGAGAGGGAGGAAGCTTTCTTT. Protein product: CASSNSKDREREEAFF.

CDR3 sequence: CASLADRNNSPLHF. CDR3 coding DNA: TGTGCCTCCCTTGCGGACAGGAATAATTCACCCCTCCACTTT. V is TRBV2 and J is TRBJ1-6; 7 bases are shared with TRBD1. CDR3 size: 14 residues. Trimming cost V 11 bases and J 5 bases; bases outside gene matches: 9. CDR1 is SNHLY, CDR2 FYNNEI, per germline.

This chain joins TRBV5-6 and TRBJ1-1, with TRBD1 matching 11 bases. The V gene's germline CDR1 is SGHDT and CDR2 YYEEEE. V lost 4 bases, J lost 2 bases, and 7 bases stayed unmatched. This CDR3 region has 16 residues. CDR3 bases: TGTGCCAGCAGCGAGGACAGGGGGCGATTTAACACTGAAGCTTTCTTT. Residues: CASSEDRGRFNTEAFF. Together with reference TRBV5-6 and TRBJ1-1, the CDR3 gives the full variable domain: DAGVTQSPTHLIKTRGQQVTLRCSPKSGHDTVSWYQQALGQGPQFIFQYYEEEERQRGNFPDRFSGHQFPNYSSELNVNALLLGDSALYLCASSEDRGRFNTEAFFGQGTRLTVV.

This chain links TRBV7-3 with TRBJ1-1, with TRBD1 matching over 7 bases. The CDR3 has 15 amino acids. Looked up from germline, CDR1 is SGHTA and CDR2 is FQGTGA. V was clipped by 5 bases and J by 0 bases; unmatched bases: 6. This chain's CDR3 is CASSLQGYMNTEAFF. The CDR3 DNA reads TGTGCCAGCAGCCTACAGGGGTACATGAACACTGAAGCTTTCTTT.

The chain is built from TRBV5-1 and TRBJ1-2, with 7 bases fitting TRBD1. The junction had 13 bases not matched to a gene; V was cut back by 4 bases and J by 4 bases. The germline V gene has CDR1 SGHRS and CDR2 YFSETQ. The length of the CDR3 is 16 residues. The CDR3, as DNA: TGCGCCAGCAGCCTTAGAGGTGACAGGGACCGCTATGGCTACACCTTC. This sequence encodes CASSLRGDRDRYGYTF.

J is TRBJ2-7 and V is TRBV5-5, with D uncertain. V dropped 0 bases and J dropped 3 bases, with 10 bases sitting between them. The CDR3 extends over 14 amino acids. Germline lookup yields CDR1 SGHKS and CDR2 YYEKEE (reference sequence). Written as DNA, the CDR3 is TGTGCCAGCAGCTTGGTAACAGCCAGCTACGAGCAGTACTTC. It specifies CASSLVTASYEQYF.

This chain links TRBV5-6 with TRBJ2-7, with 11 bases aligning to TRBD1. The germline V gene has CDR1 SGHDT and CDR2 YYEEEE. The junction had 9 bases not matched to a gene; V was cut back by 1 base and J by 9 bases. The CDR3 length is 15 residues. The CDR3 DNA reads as TGTGCCAGCAGCTTGAAGAGGACAGGGGGCATTGGGCAGTACTTC. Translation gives CASSLKRTGGIGQYF.

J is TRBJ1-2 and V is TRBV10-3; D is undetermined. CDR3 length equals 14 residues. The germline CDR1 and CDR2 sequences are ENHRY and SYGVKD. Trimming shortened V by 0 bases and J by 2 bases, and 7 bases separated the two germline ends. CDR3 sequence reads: CAISESEINYGYTF. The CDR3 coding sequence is TGTGCCATCAGTGAGTCAGAGATAAACTATGGCTACACCTTC.

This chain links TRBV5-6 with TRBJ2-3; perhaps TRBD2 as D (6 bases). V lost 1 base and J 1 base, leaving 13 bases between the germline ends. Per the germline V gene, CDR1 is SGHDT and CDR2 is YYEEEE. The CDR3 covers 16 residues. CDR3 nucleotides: TGTGCCAGCAGCTTGATCGCTAGCGCGGGCACAGATACGCAGTATTTT. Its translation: CASSLIASAGTDTQYF.

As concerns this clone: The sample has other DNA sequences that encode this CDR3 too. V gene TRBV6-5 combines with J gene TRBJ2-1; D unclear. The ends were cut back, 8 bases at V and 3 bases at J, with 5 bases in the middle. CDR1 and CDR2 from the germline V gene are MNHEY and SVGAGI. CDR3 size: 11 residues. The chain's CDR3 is CASSFYNEQFF. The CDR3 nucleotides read TGTGCCAGCTCCTTCTACAATGAGCAGTTCTTC.

CDR3 nucleotides: TGTGCCAGCAGTGTTGCGGGAGGGCCTCAGGGCAATGAGCAGTTCTTC. This encodes CASSVAGGPQGNEQFF. The chain has TRBV2 and TRBJ2-1; the match to TRBD2 covers 9 bases. Trimming removed 4 bases from V and 6 bases from J; junction bases left unmatched: 10. Germline values: CDR1 SNHLY, CDR2 FYNNEI. The CDR3 is 16 amino acids.

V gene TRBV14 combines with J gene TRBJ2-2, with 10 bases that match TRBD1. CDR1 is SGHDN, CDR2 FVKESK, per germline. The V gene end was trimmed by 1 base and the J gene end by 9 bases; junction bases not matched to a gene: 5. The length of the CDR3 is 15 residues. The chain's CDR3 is CASSQVGTGVRELFF. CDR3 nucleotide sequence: TGTGCCAGCAGCCAAGTCGGGACAGGGGTCCGGGAGCTGTTTTTT.

CDR3 coding DNA: TGTGCCGGCCGGACAGAGAACACCGGGGAGCTGTTTTTT. Its protein is CAGRTENTGELFF. The V gene is TRBV30, the J gene TRBJ2-2; D perhaps matches TRBD1 (6 bases). Trimming shortened V by 8 bases and J by 1 base, and 11 bases separated the two germline ends. Germline lookup yields CDR1 GTSNPN and CDR2 SVGIG (reference sequence). The CDR3 length is 13 residues.

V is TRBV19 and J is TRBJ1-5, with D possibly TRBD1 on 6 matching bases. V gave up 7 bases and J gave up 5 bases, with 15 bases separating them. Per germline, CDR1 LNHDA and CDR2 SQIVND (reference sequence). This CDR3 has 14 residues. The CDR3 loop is CASKPGGGHQPQHF. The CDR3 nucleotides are TGTGCCAGTAAACCGGGGGGGGGCCATCAGCCCCAGCATTTT.

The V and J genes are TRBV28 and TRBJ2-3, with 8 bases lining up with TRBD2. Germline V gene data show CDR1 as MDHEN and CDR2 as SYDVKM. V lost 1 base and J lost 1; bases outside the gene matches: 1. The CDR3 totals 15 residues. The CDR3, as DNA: TGTGCCAGCAGTTTATCCGGGGGGGGCACAGATACGCAGTATTTT. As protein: CASSLSGGGTDTQYF. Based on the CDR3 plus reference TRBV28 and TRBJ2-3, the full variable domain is DVKVTQSSRYLVKRTGEKVFLECVQDMDHENMFWYRQDPGLGLRLIYFSYDVKMKEKGDIPEGYSVSREKKERFSLILESASTNQTSMYLCASSLSGGGTDTQYFGPGTRLTVL.

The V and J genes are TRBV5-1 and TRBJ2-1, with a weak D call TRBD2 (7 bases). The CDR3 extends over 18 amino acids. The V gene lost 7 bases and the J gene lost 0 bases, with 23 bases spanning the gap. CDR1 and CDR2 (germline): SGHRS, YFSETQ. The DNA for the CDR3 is TGCGCCAGCGGGAGGGTTGTCGGGGGCCCCGACTCCTACAATGAGCAGTTCTTC. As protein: CASGRVVGGPDSYNEQFF.

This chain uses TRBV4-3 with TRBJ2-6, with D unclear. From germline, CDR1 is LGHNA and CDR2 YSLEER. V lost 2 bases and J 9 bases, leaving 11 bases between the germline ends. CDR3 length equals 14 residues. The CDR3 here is CASSQTSYDNVLTF. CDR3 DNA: TGCGCCAGCAGCCAAACCTCCTATGACAACGTCCTGACTTTC.

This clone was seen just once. The CDR3 loop is CAWSPGTSGGNEQFF. DNA for the CDR3: TGTGCCTGGAGCCCCGGGACTAGCGGGGGGAATGAGCAGTTCTTC. The gene calls are TRBV30 and TRBJ2-1; 15 bases line up with TRBD2. V was pared by 3 bases and J by 7 bases, with 4 bases of the junction left unmatched. The CDR3 spans 15 residues. Germline assignment: CDR1 GTSNPN and CDR2 SVGIG (reference sequence).

The CDR3 reads CASSLEGGNSPLHF. Written as DNA, the CDR3 is TGTGCCAGCAGCTTGGAAGGGGGCAATTCACCCCTCCACTTT. V and J are TRBV5-4 and TRBJ1-6, with 7 bases lining up with TRBD1. The junction had 1 base not matched to a gene; V was cut back by 0 bases and J by 7 bases. Germline V gives CDR1 SGHNT, CDR2 YYREEE (reference sequence). This CDR3 is built from 14 residues.

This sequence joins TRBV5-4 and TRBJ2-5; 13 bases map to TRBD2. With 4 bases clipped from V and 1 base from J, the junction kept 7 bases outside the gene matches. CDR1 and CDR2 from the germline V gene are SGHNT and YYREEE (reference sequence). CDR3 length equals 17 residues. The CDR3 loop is CASSAGTSGATQETQYF. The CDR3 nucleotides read TGTGCCAGCAGCGCCGGGACTAGCGGGGCGACCCAAGAGACCCAGTACTTC.